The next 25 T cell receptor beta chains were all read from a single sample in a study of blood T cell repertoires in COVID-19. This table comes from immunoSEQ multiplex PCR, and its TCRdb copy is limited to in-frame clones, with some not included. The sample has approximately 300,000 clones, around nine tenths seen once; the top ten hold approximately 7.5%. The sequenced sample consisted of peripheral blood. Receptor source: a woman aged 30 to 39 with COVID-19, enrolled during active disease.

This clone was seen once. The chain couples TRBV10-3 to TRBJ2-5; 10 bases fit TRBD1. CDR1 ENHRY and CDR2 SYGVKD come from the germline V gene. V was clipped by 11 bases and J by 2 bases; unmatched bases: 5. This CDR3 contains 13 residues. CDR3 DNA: TGTGCCGTAGGACAGGGGGTACAAGAGACCCAGTACTTC. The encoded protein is CAVGQGVQETQYF.

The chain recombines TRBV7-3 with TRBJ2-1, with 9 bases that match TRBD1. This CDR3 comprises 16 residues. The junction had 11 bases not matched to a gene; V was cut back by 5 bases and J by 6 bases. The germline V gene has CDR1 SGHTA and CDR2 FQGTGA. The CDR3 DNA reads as TGTGCCAGCAGCCCCTTTCCGGGACAGGGAACCAATGAGCAGTTCTTC. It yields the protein CASSPFPGQGTNEQFF. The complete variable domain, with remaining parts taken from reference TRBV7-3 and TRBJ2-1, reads GAGVSQTPSNKVTEKGKYVELRCDPISGHTALYWYRQSLGQGPEFLIYFQGTGAADDSGLPNDRFFAVRPEGSVSTLKIQRTERGDSAVYLCASSPFPGQGTNEQFFGPGTRLTVL.

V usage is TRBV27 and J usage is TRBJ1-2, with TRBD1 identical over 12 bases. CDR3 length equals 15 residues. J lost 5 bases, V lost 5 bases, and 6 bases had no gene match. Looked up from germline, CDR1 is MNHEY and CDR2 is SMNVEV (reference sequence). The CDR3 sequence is CASSPGTGGSYGYTF. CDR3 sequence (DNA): TGTGCCAGCAGTCCGGGGACAGGGGGCAGTTATGGCTACACCTTC.

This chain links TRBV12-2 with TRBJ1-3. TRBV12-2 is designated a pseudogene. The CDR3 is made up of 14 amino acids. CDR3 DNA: TGTGCAAGTCGCTCCCAGTCGGGAGGAAACACCATATATTTT. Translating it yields CASRSQSGGNTIYF.

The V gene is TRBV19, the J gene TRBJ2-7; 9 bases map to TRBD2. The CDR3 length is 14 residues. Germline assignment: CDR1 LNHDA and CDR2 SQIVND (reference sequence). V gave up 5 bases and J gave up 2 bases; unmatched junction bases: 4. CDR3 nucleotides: TGTGCCAGTAGTTCCGGGACTAGCACCTACGAGCAGTACTTC. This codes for CASSSGTSTYEQYF.

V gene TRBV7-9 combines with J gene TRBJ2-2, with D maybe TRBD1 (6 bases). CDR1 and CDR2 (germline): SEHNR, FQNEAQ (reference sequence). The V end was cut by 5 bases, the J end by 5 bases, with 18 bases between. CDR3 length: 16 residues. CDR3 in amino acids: CASSAQGEGRTGELFF. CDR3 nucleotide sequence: TGTGCCAGCAGCGCACAGGGAGAGGGCCGGACCGGGGAGCTGTTTTTT.

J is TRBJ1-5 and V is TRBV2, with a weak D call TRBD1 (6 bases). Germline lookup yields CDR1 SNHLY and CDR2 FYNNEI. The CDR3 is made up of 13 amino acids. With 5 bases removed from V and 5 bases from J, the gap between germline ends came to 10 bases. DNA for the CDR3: TGTGCCAGCAGTTCCGACAGGTATCAGCCCCAGCATTTT. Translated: CASSSDRYQPQHF.

The CDR3 DNA reads TGTGCCAGCAGTCCCTCAACAGGGAGTTGGTACACCTTC. It specifies CASSPSTGSWYTF. The J gene is TRBJ1-2, the V gene TRBV28; the D gene is possibly TRBD1 (6 bases). The germline V gene has CDR1 MDHEN and CDR2 SYDVKM. Trimming cost V 5 bases and J 11 bases, with 18 bases left between them. The CDR3 runs 13 residues.

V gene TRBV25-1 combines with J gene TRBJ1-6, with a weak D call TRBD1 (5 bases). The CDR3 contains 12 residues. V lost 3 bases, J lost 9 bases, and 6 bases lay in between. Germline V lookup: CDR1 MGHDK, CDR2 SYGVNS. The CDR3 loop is CASSDGGSPLHF. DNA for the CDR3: TGTGCCAGCAGTGACGGGGGTTCACCCCTCCACTTT.

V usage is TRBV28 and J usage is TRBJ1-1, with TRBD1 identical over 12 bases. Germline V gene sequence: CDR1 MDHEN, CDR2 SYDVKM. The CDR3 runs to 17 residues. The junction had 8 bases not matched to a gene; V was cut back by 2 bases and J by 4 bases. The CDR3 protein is CASSLRDRGQRSTEAFF. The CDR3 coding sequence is TGTGCCAGCAGTTTACGGGACAGGGGGCAGCGCAGCACTGAAGCTTTCTTT.

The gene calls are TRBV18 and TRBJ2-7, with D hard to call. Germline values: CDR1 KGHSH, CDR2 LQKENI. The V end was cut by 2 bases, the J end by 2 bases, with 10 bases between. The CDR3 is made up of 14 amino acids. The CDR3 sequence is CASSPDTFAYEQYF. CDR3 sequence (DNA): TGTGCCAGCTCACCAGACACCTTTGCCTACGAGCAGTACTTC.

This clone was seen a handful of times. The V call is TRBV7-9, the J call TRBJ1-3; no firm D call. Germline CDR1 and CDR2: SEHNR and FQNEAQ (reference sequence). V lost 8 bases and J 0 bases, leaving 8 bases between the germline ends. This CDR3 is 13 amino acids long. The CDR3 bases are TGTGCCAGCCAAGAGGGCTCTGGAAACACCATATATTTT. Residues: CASQEGSGNTIYF.

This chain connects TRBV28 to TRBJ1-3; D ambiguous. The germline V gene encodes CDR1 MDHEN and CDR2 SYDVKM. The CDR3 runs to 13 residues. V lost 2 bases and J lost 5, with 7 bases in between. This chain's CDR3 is CASSLGRRNTIYF. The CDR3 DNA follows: TGTGCCAGCAGTTTAGGCCGAAGAAACACCATATATTTT. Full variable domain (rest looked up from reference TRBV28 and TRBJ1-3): DVKVTQSSRYLVKRTGEKVFLECVQDMDHENMFWYRQDPGLGLRLIYFSYDVKMKEKGDIPEGYSVSREKKERFSLILESASTNQTSMYLCASSLGRRNTIYFGEGSWLTVV.

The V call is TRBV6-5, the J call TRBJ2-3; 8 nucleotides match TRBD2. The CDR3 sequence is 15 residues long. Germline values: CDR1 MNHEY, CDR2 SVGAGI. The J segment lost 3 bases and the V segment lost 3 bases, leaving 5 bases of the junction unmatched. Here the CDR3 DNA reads TGTGCCAGCAGTTATGGCGGGAGGAGAACAGATACGCAGTATTTT. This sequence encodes CASSYGGRRTDTQYF.

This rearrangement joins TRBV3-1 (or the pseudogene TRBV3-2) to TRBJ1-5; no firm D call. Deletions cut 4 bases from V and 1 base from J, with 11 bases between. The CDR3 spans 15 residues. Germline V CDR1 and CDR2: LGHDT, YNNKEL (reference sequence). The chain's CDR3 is CASSPDMKSNQPQHF. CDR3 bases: TGTGCCAGCAGCCCCGACATGAAGAGCAATCAGCCCCAGCATTTT.

The CDR3 sequence: CASSYRAGTGGKEQYF. The CDR3 DNA reads as TGTGCCAGCAGTTACCGGGCCGGGACAGGGGGCAAGGAGCAGTACTTC. V and J are TRBV6-5 and TRBJ2-7; TRBD1 agrees at 12 bases. CDR1 is MNHEY and CDR2 is SVGAGI in the germline V gene. V shed 2 bases, J shed 7 bases, and the junction held 9 bases outside the gene matches. The CDR3 extends over 16 amino acids.

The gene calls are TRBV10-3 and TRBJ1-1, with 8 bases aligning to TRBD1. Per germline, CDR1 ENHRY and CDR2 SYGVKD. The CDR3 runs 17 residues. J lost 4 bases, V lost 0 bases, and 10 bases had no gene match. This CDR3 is CAISESRQGARRTEAFF. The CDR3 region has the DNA TGTGCCATCAGTGAGTCGAGGCAGGGGGCGCGACGCACTGAAGCTTTCTTT.

The chain's CDR3 is CASSGTGGAGYTF. As DNA, the CDR3 is TGTGCCAGCAGTGGGACAGGGGGCGCTGGCTACACCTTC. V and J are TRBV2 and TRBJ1-2, with 11 nucleotides matching TRBD1. V lost 4 bases, J lost 7 bases, and 2 bases stayed unmatched. Germline values: CDR1 SNHLY, CDR2 FYNNEI. The CDR3 is 13 residues long.

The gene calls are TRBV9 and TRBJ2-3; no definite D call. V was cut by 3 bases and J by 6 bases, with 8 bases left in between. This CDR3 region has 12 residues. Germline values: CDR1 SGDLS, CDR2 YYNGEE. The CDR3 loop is CASSGPGDTQYF. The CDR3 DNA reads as TGTGCCAGCAGCGGCCCGGGTGATACGCAGTATTTT.

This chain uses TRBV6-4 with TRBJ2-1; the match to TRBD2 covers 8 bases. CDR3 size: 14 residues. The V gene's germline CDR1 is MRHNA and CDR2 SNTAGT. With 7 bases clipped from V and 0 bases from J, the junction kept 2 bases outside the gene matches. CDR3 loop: CASKREFSYNEQFF. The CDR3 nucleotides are TGTGCCAGCAAGCGGGAGTTCTCCTACAATGAGCAGTTCTTC.

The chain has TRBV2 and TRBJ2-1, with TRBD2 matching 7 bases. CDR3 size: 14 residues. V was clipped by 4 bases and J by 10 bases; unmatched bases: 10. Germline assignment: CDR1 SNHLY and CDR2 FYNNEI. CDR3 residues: CASSGVASGGEQFF. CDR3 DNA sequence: TGTGCCAGCAGTGGAGTGGCTAGCGGCGGAGAGCAGTTCTTC.

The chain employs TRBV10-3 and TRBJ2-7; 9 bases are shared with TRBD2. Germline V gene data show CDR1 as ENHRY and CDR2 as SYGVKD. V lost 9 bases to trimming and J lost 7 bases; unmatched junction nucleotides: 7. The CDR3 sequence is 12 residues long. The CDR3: CAMGGRAGEQYF. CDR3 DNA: TGTGCCATGGGCGGGAGGGCCGGGGAGCAGTACTTC.

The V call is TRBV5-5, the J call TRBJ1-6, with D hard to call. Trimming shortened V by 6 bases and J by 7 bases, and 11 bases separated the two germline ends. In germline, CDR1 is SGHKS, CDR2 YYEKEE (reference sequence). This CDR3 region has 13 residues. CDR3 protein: CASTAVLNSPLHF. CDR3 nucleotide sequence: TGTGCCAGCACCGCAGTCCTGAATTCACCCCTCCACTTT.

CDR3 in DNA: TGTGCCAGCAGCTTGGTCTGGGGGCGCGGTGAAAAACTGTTTTTT. As protein: CASSLVWGRGEKLFF. V is TRBV5-6 and J is TRBJ1-4, with D possibly matching TRBD1 (6 bases). The germline V and J ends were trimmed by 0 bases and 7 bases, with 13 bases remaining between them. CDR1 and CDR2 from the germline V gene are SGHDT and YYEEEE. The CDR3 sequence is 15 residues long.

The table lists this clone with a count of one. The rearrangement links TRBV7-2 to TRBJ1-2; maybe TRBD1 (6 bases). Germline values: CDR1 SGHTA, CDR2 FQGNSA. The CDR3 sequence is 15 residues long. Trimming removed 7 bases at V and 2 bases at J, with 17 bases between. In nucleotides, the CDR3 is TGTGCCAGCACCCACCGACAGGAGACAAACTATGGCTACACCTTC. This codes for CASTHRQETNYGYTF.